This T cell receptor beta chain was found in a study of control samples from healthy donors and cancer patients (dated by TCRdb to 2018 to 2021). Of note for this clone: Its antigen specificity is not known. No clone much larger than this one lies a single base away; base qualities are absent.

The library was generated by the immunoSEQ multiplex PCR assay. TCRdb re-hosts the immuneACCESS table, in-frame sequences only. Its copies lack some clones; in the studies checked, an unresolved V gene accounts for under half of them, and the cause for the rest is not known. This sample holds 100,000 or so clones; about four fifths were observed only once. Jointly, the top ten make up approximately 9.8% of the sample. From cysteine to phenylalanine, the CDR3 is 15 amino acids long. CDR3 DNA only is kept here, 45 bases in frame from base 1. V gives up 5 bases and J gives up 1 base, and the segment between their germline ends measures 14 bases. CDR1 and CDR2 are drawn from the germline V gene: MNHEY, SVGAGI.

The receptor was isolated from a woman aged 55-70 years in good health. This chain is built from TRBV6-5 and TRBJ2-5, with the D gene call left open. The specimen sequenced was blood. At the DNA level, the sequence is TGTGCCAGCAGTCCCACCACGGTACCCCAAGAGACCCAGTACTTC. This codes for CASSPTTVPQETQYF.